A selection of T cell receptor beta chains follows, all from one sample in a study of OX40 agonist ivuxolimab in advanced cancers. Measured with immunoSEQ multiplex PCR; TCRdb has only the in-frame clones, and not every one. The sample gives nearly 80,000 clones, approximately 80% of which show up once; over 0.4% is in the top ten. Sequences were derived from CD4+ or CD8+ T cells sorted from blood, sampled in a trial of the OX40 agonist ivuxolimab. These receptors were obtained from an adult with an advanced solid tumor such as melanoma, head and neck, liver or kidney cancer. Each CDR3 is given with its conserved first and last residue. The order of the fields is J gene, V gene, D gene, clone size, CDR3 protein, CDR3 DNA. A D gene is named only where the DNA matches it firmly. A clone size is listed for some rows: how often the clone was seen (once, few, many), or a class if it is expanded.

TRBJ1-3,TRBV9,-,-,CASSAKEIGRGGNTIYF,TGTGCCAGCAGCGCCAAAGAGATCGGGAGAGGTGGAAACACCATATATTTT
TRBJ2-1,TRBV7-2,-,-,CASSQRLGDQFF,TGTGCCAGCAGCCAGAGACTAGGGGACCAGTTCTTC
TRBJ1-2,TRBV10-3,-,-,CAISGQANYGYTF,TGTGCCATCAGTGGGCAGGCTAACTATGGCTACACCTTC
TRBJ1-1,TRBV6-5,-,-,CASRRGTEAFF,TGTGCCAGCAGGAGGGGTACTGAAGCTTTCTTT
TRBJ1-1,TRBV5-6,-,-,CASSFPGDLNTEAFF,TGTGCCAGCAGCTTTCCAGGGGATTTGAACACTGAAGCTTTCTTT
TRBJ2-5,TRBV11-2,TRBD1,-,CASSLIQGAFGETQYF,TGTGCCAGCAGCTTGATCCAGGGGGCCTTCGGGGAGACCCAGTACTTC
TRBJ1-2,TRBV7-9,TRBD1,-,CASSAGQGAGYGYTF,TGTGCCAGCAGCGCCGGACAGGGGGCCGGCTATGGCTACACCTTC
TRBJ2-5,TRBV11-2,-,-,CASSLDSWSAVTQYF,TGTGCCAGCAGCTTAGACTCATGGTCTGCGGTGACCCAGTACTTC
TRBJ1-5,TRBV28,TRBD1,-,CASSPLGQGNQPQHF,TGTGCCAGCAGTCCCTTAGGACAGGGCAATCAGCCCCAGCATTTT
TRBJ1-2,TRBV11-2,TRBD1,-,CASSLDRSGYTF,TGTGCCAGCAGTTTGGACAGGTCGGGCTACACCTTC
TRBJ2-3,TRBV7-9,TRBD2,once,CASRHLAGVVSDTQYF,TGTGCCAGCAGACATCTAGCGGGAGTGGTTTCAGATACGCAGTATTTT
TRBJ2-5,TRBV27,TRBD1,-,CASSITGVGSKTQYF,TGTGCCAGCAGTATAACAGGGGTTGGTAGTAAGACCCAGTACTTC